This T cell receptor (beta chain) came from a study of blood T cell repertoires in COVID-19. Turning to the study itself: The analysed material was cDNA or gDNA that came from T cells, B-cell-depleted T cells, or PBMCs.

The method was immunoSEQ multiplex PCR; TCRdb's version includes in-frame clones alone and lacks a portion of them. The sample has more than 250,000 clones, approximately 78% seen once. Participants' own reports of clinical history determined their cohort assignment. The CDR3 has 15 residues. The germline V gene has CDR1 SNHLY and CDR2 FYNNEI. V lost 6 bases, J lost 10 bases, and 15 bases stayed unmatched. This clonotype was sampled from a man aged 35-49 years who had been exposed to COVID-19. This chain uses TRBV2 with TRBJ2-1, with TRBD2 matching 7 bases. Source material: PBMCs or T cells enriched from blood (not recorded which). This chain's CDR3 is CASRGGAGRDWEQFF. The CDR3 DNA is TGTGCCAGCAGGGGCGGTGCGGGGAGGGATTGGGAGCAGTTCTTC. The whole variable domain, remainder taken from reference TRBV2 and TRBJ2-1, is EPEVTQTPSHQVTQMGQEVILRCVPISNHLYFYWYRQILGQKVEFLVSFYNNEISEKSEIFDDQFSVERPDGSNFTLKIRSTKLEDSAMYFCASRGGAGRDWEQFFGPGTRLTVL.